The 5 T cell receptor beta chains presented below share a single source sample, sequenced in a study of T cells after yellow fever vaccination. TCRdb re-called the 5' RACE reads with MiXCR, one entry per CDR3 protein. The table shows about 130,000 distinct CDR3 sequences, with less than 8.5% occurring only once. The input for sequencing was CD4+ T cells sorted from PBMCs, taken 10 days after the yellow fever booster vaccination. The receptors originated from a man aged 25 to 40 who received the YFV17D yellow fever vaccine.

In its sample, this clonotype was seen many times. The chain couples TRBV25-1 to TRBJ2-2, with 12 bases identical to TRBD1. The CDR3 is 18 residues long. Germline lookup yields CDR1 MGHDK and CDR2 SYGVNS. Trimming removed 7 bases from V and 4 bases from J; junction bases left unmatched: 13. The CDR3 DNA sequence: TGTGCCAGCACAAGAACGGGGACAGGGGGCTGGGGCACCGGGGAGCTGTTTTTT. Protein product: CASTRTGTGGWGTGELFF.

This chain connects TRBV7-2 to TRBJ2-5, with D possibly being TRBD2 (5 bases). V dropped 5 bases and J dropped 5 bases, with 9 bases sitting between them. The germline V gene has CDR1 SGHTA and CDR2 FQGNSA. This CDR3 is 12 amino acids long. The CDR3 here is CASSGLVETQYF. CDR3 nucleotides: TGTGCCAGCAGCGGACTTGTGGAGACCCAGTACTTC.

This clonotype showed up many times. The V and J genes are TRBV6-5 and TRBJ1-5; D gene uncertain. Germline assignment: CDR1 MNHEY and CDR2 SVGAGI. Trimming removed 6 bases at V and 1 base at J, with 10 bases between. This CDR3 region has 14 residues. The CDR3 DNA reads TGTGCCAGCAGCAACGGCGGGAGCAATCAGCCCCAGCATTTT. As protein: CASSNGGSNQPQHF.

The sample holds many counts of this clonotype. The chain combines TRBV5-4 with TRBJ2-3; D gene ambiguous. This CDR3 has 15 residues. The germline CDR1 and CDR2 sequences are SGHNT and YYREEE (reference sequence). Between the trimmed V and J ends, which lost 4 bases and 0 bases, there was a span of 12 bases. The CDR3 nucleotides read TGTGCCAGCAGCCAAGACGGGTCTAGCACAGATACGCAGTATTTT. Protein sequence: CASSQDGSSTDTQYF.

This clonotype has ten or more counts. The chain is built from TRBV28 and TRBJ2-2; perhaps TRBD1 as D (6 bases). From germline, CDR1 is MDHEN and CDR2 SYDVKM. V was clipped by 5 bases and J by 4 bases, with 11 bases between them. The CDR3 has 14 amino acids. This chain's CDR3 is CASSAGTLTGELFF. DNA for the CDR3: TGTGCCAGCAGTGCCGGGACACTCACCGGGGAGCTGTTTTTT.